The 15 T cell receptor beta chains reported below all come from one sample, sequenced in a study of T cell changes during pregnancy in multiple sclerosis. Sequenced by immunoSEQ multiplex PCR; TCRdb stores in-frame clones only, minus some. The sample has 35,000 to 50,000 clones; about 85% are singletons. The sequencing used CD4+ T cells from peripheral blood mononuclear cells, collected before pregnancy. Every receptor here comes from a female donor with multiple sclerosis, enrolled in a pregnancy study.

The rearrangement uses TRBV12-5 and TRBJ2-2; tentative D call: TRBD2 (6 bases). V was pared by 1 base and J by 4 bases, with 13 bases between. The CDR3 extends over 16 amino acids. Germline V gives CDR1 LGHNT, CDR2 FRNRAP. The CDR3 sequence: CASGLGTGGFTGELFF. CDR3 sequence (DNA): TGTGCTAGTGGTTTGGGTACCGGGGGTTTCACCGGGGAGCTGTTTTTT.

This clone was observed a handful of times. V gene TRBV7-2 combines with J gene TRBJ1-5, with D perhaps TRBD1 (5 bases). Germline V gene lookup returns CDR1 SGHTA and CDR2 FQGNSA. The CDR3 covers 16 residues. Trimming removed 1 base at V and 3 bases at J, with 13 bases between. CDR3 sequence (DNA): TGTGCCAGCAGCTTAGATGGGGCTCGACCCAATCAGCCCCAGCATTTT. This encodes CASSLDGARPNQPQHF.

The chain combines TRBV14 with TRBJ2-2, with a weak D call TRBD2 (6 bases). This CDR3 has 16 amino acids. Germline V lookup: CDR1 SGHDN, CDR2 FVKESK. The V end was cut by 4 bases, the J end by 5 bases, with 17 bases between. CDR3: CASSPGVAGITGELFF. The CDR3, as DNA: TGTGCCAGCAGCCCGGGAGTCGCAGGGATAACCGGGGAGCTGTTTTTT.

The chain uses TRBV6-5 and TRBJ2-3, with D possibly being TRBD2 (5 bases). Trimming removed 2 bases at V and 6 bases at J, with 12 bases between. This CDR3 contains 14 residues. Per germline, CDR1 MNHEY and CDR2 SVGAGI. The CDR3 here is CASSYPASGDTQYF. The CDR3 region has the DNA TGTGCCAGCAGTTACCCTGCGTCGGGGGATACGCAGTATTTT.

The J gene is TRBJ2-1, the V gene TRBV19; 14 bases map to TRBD2. V lost 9 bases, J lost 0 bases, and 10 bases stayed unmatched. Germline values: CDR1 LNHDA, CDR2 SQIVND (reference sequence). The CDR3 covers 18 residues. The CDR3 is CASGPGLAGGSSYNEQFF. The CDR3 DNA reads as TGTGCCAGCGGTCCCGGACTAGCGGGAGGAAGCTCCTACAATGAGCAGTTCTTC.

The chain combines TRBV6-5 with TRBJ2-5; TRBD1 matches at 10 bases. V trimming: 5 bases; J trimming: 5 bases; junction bases outside the gene matches: 5. From germline, CDR1 is MNHEY and CDR2 SVGAGI. This CDR3 spans 14 amino acids. This CDR3 reads CASSRDRGRETQYF. In nucleotides, the CDR3 is TGTGCCAGCAGTCGTGACAGGGGGCGGGAGACCCAGTACTTC.

The genes are TRBV27 and TRBJ2-7; 7 bases align to TRBD1. The V gene's germline CDR1 is MNHEY and CDR2 SMNVEV (reference sequence). The CDR3 loop spans 14 amino acids. The V and J ends lost 8 bases and 4 bases, in that order; junction bases with no gene match: 11. The CDR3 DNA is TGTGCCAGCCGGGACAGCCTCGGCCTTTACGAGCAGTACTTC. It specifies CASRDSLGLYEQYF.

This chain joins TRBV6-5 and TRBJ1-1; 7 positions match TRBD1. The germline gives CDR1 MNHEY, CDR2 SVGAGI. Trimming removed 0 bases from V and 8 bases from J; junction bases left unmatched: 3. The CDR3 runs 13 residues. In nucleotides, the CDR3 is TGTGCCAGCAGTTACTCGACAGGGTTGGAAGCTTTCTTT. Residues: CASSYSTGLEAFF.

The chain couples TRBV5-1 to TRBJ2-3, with TRBD1 matching 9 bases. V lost 4 bases and J lost 1; bases outside the gene matches: 7. The CDR3 covers 16 residues. From germline, CDR1 is SGHRS and CDR2 YFSETQ. CDR3 DNA: TGCGCCAGCAGCAGGCCGGGACAGGGAGGCACAGATACGCAGTATTTT. Encoded protein: CASSRPGQGGTDTQYF.

V is TRBV19 and J is TRBJ2-2, with D possibly being TRBD1 (6 bases). The CDR3 is 14 residues long. V shed 3 bases and J shed 4 bases, with 9 bases lying between them. The germline V gene encodes CDR1 LNHDA and CDR2 SQIVND (reference sequence). The CDR3 DNA sequence: TGTGCCAGTAGTATCCAGGGGACCACCGGGGAGCTGTTTTTT. Its translation is CASSIQGTTGELFF.

In DNA form, the CDR3 reads TGCGCCAGCAGCCAAGAGGGCTCCTATGGCTACACCTTC. Protein: CASSQEGSYGYTF. This chain connects TRBV4-3 to TRBJ1-2; D call uncertain. Germline values: CDR1 LGHNA, CDR2 YSLEER. V lost 0 bases, J lost 4 bases, and 6 bases lay in between. The CDR3 totals 13 residues.

The V call is TRBV9, the J call TRBJ2-5; 8 nucleotides match TRBD2. This CDR3 comprises 16 residues. With 0 bases clipped from V and 1 base from J, the junction kept 5 bases outside the gene matches. Germline V gene lookup returns CDR1 SGDLS and CDR2 YYNGEE. The CDR3 DNA reads TGTGCCAGCAGCGTAGCGATCGGGGGGGCCCAAGAGACCCAGTACTTC. It codes for CASSVAIGGAQETQYF.

The rearrangement joins TRBV28 to TRBJ2-5; D not certain. The germline V gene encodes CDR1 MDHEN and CDR2 SYDVKM. CDR3 length: 12 residues. The germline V and J ends were trimmed by 10 bases and 3 bases, with 12 bases remaining between them. In DNA, the CDR3 is TGTGCCACCCGGTCTACGAAAGAGACCCAGTACTTC. This translates into CATRSTKETQYF.

The V and J genes are TRBV18 and TRBJ1-1; TRBD1 agrees at 8 bases. J was trimmed by 1 base and V by 7 bases; bases with no gene match: 5. From germline, CDR1 is KGHSH and CDR2 LQKENI. This CDR3 is built from 14 residues. The CDR3 nucleotides read TGTGCCAGCTTGGTAGGACAGGGGAACACTGAAGCTTTCTTT. Protein product: CASLVGQGNTEAFF.

This clone was recorded only once. The genes are TRBV10-3 and TRBJ2-1, with unresolved D. The CDR3 is made up of 14 amino acids. The germline V gene encodes CDR1 ENHRY and CDR2 SYGVKD. V lost 4 bases, J lost 6 bases, and 13 bases lay in between. The CDR3 DNA sequence: TGTGCCATCAGTGTCACAGATTCATTCAATGAGCAGTTCTTC. Protein: CAISVTDSFNEQFF.